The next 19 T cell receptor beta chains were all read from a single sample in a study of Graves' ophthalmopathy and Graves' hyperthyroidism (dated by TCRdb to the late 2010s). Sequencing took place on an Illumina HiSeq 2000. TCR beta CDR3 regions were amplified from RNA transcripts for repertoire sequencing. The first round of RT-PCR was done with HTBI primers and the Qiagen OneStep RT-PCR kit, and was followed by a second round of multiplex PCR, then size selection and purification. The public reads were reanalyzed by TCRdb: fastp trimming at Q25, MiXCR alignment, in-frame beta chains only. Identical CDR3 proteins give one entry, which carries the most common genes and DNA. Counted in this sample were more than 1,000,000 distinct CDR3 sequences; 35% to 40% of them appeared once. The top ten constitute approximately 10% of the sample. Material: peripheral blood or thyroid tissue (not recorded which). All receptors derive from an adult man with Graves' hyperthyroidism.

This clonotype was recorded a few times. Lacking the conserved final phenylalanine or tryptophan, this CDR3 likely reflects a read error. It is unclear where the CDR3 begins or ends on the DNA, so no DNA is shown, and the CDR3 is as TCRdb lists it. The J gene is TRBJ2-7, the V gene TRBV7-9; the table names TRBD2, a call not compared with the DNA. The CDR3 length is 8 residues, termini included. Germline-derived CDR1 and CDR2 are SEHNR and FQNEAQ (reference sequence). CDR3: CASSHPER.

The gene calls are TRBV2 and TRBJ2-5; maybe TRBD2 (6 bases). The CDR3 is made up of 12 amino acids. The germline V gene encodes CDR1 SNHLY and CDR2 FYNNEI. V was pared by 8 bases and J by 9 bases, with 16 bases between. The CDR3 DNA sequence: TGTGCCAGCTTCAGGGCCCGCGGGGCCCAGTACTTC. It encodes CASFRARGAQYF.

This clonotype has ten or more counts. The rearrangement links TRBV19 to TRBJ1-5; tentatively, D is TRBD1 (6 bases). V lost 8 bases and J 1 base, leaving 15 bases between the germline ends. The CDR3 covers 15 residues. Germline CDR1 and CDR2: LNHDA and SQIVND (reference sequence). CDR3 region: CASGETGGSNQPQHF. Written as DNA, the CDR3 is TGTGCCAGTGGAGAGACAGGCGGCAGCAATCAGCCCCAGCATTTT. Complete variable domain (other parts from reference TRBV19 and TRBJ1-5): DGGITQSPKYLFRKEGQNVTLSCEQNLNHDAMYWYRQDPGQGLRLIYYSQIVNDFQKGDIAEGYSVSREKKESFPLTVTSAQKNPTAFYLCASGETGGSNQPQHFGDGTRLSIL.

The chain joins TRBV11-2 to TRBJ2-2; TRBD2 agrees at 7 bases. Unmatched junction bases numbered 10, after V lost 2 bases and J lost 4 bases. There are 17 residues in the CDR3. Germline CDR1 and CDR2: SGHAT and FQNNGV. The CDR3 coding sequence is TGTGCCAGCAGCTTAATTAGCGGGCCCAGCGGCACCGGGGAGCTGTTTTTT. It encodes CASSLISGPSGTGELFF.

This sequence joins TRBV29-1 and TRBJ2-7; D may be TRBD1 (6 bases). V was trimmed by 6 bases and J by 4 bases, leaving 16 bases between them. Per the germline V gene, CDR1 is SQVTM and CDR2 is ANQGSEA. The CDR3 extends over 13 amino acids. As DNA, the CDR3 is TGCAGCGTAGGGGACATGCAATTTTACGAGCAGTACTTC. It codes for CSVGDMQFYEQYF.

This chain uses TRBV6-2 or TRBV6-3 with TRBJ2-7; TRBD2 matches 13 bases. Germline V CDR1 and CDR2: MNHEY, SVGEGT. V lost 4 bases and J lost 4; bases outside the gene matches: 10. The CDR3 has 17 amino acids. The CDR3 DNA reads TGTGCCAGCAGTTCGGGAGGCGGACTAGCGGGGGAATACGAGCAGTACTTC. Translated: CASSSGGGLAGEYEQYF.

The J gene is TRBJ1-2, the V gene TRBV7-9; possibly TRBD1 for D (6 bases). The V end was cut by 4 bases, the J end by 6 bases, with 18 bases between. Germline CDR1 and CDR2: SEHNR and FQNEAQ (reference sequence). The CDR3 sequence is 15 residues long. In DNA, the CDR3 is TGTGCCAGCAGCTCCCCCTCCGGGGGGCGCGATGGCTACACCTTC. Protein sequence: CASSSPSGGRDGYTF.

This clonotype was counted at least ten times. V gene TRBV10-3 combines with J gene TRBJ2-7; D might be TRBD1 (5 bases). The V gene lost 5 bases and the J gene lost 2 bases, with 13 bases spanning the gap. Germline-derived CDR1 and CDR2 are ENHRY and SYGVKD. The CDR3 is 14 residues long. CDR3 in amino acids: CAISWARDAYEQYF. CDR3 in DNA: TGTGCCATCAGTTGGGCCAGGGATGCCTACGAGCAGTACTTC.

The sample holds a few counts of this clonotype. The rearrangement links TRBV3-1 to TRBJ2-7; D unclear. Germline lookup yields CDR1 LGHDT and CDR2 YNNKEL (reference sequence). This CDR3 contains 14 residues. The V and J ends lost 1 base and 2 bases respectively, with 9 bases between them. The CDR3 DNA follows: TGTGCCAGCAGCCAAGGTCCAGTGACCTACGAGCAGTACTTC. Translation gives CASSQGPVTYEQYF.

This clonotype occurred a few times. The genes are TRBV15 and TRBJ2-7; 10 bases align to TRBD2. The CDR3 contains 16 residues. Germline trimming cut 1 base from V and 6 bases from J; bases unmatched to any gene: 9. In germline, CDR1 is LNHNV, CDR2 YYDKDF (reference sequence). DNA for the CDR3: TGTGCCACCAGCAGAGGTAGTGGGACTAGCGTCCTCGAGCAGTACTTC. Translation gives CATSRGSGTSVLEQYF.

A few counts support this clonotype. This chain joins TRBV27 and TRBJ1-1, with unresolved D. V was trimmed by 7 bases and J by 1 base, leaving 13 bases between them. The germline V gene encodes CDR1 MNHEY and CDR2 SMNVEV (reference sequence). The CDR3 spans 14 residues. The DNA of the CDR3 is TGTGCCAGCAACTCCGGTTCTTCGAACACTGAAGCTTTCTTT. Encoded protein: CASNSGSSNTEAFF.

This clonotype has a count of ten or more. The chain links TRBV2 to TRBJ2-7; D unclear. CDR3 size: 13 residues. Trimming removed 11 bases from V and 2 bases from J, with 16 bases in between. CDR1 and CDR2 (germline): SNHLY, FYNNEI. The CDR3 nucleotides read TGTGCCGGTAGACCTGGGGTCCCCTACGAGCAGTACTTC. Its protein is CAGRPGVPYEQYF. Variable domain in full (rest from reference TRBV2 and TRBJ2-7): EPEVTQTPSHQVTQMGQEVILRCVPISNHLYFYWYRQILGQKVEFLVSFYNNEISEKSEIFDDQFSVERPDGSNFTLKIRSTKLEDSAMYFCAGRPGVPYEQYFGPGTRLTVT.

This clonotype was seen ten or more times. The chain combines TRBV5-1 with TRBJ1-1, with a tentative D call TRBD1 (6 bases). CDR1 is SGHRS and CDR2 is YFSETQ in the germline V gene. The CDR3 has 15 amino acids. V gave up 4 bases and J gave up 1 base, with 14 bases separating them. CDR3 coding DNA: TGCGCCAGCAGCACCCCGGACAGACCGAACACTGAAGCTTTCTTT. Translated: CASSTPDRPNTEAFF.

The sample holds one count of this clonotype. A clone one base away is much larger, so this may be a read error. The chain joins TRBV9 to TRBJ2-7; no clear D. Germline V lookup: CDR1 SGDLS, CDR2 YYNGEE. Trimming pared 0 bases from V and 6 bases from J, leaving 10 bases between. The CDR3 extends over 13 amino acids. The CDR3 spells CASSVAPEPEQYF. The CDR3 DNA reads TGTGCCAGCAGCGTAGCTCCGGAGCCCGAGCAGTACTTC.

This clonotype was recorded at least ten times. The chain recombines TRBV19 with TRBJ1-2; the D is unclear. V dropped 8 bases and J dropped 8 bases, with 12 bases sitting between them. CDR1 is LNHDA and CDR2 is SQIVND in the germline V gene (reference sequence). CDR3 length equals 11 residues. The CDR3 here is CASGHPSGYTF. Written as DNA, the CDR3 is TGTGCCAGTGGCCACCCCTCCGGCTACACCTTC.

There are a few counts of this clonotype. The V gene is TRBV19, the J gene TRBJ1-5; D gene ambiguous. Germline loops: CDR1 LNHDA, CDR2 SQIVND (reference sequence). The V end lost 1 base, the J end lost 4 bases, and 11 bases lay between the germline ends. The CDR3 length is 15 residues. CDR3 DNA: TGTGCCAGTAGTATAGTGATTTTGACAAATCAGCCCCAGCATTTT. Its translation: CASSIVILTNQPQHF.

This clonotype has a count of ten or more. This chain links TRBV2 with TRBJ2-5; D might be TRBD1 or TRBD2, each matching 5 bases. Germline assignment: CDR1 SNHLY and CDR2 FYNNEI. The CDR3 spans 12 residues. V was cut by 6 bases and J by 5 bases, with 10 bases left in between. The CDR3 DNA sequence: TGTGCCAGCAGCGTCAGGGAGGAGACCCAGTACTTC. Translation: CASSVREETQYF.

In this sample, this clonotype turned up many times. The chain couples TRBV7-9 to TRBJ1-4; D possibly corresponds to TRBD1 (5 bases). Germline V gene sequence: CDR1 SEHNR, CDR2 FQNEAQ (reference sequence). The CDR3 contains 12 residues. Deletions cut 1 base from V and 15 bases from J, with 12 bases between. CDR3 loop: CASSLGDDPMFF. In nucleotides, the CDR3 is TGTGCCAGCAGCTTAGGGGACGATCCGATGTTTTTT.

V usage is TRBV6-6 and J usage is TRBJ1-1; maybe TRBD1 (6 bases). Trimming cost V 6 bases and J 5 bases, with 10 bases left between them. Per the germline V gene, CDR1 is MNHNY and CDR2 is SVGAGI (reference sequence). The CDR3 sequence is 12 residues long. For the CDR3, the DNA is TGTGCCAGCAGGGGCCAGGGGACTGAAGCTTTCTTT. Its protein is CASRGQGTEAFF.